This T cell receptor (beta chain) was found in a study of T cells in Graves' hyperthyroidism and ophthalmopathy. This CDR3 region has 14 residues. The V end lost 2 bases, the J end lost 3 bases, and 14 bases lay between the germline ends. Germline CDR1 GTSNPN, CDR2 SVGIG (reference sequence). The TCR beta CDR3 regions underwent amplification using RNA transcripts as the source. The primer set for the first-round RT-PCR of the TCR CDR3 was HTBI. TCRdb reprocessed the multiplex PCR reads with MiXCR, giving one entry per CDR3 protein. The sample holds 300,000 to 500,000 distinct CDR3 sequences; over 11% are singletons and the top ten take over 25%.

This chain joins TRBV30 and TRBJ2-7; a weak D match, TRBD1 (6 bases). The TCR was taken from a man over 45 with Graves' ophthalmopathy. The sequencing sample was made of blood. The CDR3 reads CAWSTTRDNYEQYF. The CDR3 coding sequence is TGTGCCTGGAGTACCACACGGGACAACTACGAGCAGTACTTC.